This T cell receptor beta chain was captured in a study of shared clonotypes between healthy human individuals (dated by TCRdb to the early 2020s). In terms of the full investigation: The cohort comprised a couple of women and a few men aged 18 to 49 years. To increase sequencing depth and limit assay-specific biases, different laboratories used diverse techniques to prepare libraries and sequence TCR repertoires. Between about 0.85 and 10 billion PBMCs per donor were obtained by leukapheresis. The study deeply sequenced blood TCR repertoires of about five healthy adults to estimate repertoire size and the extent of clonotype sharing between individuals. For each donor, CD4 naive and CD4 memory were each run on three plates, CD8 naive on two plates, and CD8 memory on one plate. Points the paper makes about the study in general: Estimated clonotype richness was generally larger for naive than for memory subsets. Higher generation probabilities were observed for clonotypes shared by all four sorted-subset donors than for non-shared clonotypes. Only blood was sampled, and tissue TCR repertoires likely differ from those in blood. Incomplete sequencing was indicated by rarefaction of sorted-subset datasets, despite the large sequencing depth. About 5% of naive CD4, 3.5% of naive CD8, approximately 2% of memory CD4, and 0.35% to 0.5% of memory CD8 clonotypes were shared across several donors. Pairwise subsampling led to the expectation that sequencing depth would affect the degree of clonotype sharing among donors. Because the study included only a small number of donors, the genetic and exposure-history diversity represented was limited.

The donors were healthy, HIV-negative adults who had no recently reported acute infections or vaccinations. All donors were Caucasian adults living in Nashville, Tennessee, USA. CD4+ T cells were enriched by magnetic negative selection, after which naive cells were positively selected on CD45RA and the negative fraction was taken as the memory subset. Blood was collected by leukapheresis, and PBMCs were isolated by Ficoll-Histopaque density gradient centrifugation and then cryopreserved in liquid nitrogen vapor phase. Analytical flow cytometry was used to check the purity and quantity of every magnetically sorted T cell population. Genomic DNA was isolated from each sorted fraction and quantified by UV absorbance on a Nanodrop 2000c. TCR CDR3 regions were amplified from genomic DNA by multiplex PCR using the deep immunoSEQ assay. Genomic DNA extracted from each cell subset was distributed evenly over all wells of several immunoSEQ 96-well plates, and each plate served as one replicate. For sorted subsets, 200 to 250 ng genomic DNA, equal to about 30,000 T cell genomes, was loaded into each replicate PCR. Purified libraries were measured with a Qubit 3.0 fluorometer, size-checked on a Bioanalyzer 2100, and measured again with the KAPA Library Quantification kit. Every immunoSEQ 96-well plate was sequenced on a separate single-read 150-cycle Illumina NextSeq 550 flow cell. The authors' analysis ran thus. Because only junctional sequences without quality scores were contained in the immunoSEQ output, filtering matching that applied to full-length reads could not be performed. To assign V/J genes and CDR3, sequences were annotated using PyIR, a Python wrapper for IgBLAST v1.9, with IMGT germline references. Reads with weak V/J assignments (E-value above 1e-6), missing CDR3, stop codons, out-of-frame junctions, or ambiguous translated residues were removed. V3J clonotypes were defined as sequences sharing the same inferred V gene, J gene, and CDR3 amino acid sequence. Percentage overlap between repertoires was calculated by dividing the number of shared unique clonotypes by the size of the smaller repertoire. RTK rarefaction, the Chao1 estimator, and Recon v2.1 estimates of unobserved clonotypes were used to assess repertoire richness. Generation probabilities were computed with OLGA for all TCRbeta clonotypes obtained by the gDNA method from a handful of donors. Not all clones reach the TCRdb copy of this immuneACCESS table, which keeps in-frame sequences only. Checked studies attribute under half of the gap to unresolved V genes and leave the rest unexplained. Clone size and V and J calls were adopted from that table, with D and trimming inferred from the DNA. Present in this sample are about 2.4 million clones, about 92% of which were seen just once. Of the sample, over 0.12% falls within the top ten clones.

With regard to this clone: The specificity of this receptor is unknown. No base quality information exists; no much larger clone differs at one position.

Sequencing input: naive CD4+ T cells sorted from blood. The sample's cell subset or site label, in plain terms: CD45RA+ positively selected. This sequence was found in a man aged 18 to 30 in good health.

The nucleotide sequence reads as follows: TGTGCCAGTAGCCACCAGAGACTAGCGGGAGGTGGGGGCTCCTACAATGAGCAGTTCTTC. Its translation is CASSHQRLAGGGGSYNEQFF. The chain employs TRBV19 and TRBJ2-1, and TRBD2 matches 13 of the central bases. Spanning cysteine to phenylalanine, the CDR3 consists of 20 amino acids. The DNA shown is the 60-base CDR3, in frame from base 1. CDR1 and CDR2, per the germline V gene (reference sequence), are LNHDA and SQIVND. The V end gives up 6 bases and the J end 0 bases, leaving 14 bases in the junction not matched to a gene.